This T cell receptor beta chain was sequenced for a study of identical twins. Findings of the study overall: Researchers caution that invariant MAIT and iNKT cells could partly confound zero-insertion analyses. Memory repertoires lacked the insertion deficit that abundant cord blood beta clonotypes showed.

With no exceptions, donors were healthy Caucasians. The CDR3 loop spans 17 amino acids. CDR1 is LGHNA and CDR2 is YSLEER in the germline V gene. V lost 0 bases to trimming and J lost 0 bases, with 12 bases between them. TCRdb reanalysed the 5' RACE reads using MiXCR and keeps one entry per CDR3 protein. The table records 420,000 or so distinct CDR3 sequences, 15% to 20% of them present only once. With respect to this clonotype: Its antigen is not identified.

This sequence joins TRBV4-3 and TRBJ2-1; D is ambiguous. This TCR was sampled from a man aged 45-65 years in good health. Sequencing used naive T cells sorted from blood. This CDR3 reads CASSQDPVPSSYNEQFF. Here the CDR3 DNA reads TGCGCCAGCAGCCAAGATCCGGTGCCGAGCTCCTACAATGAGCAGTTCTTC.